Below, one T cell receptor (beta chain) is given with its context. Its target is not known. Original data processing: ImmunoSEQ sequences covered only the junction and lacked quality scores; filtering therefore differed. Libraries were prepared by immunoSEQ multiplex PCR; TCRdb keeps only in-frame clonotypes and omits some of them. V and J calls and clone size follow that table, whereas D and trimming were derived from the DNA. The data hold approximately 2.3 million clones, with more than 85% observed a single time. CDR3 size: 10 residues. Deletions cut 7 bases from V and 6 bases from J, with 6 bases between. The germline CDR1 and CDR2 sequences are MNHEY and SMNVEV (reference sequence). The sample belongs to a study of shared clonotypes between healthy human individuals. Study background: The donor group consisted of two women and a few men, aged 18 to 49.

Study-wide results and limits: Estimated richness values were generally larger in naive subsets than in memory subsets.

Sequencing used naive CD4+ T cells from PBMCs. Stated subset: CD45RA+ positively selected. The TCR sequence derives from a man younger than 30 in good health. Some clones in this sample may be carry-over from other donors' samples. V and J are TRBV27 and TRBJ2-5, with D uncertain. DNA for the CDR3: TGTGCCAGCATGTGGAAGACCCAGTACTTC. Protein product: CASMWKTQYF.